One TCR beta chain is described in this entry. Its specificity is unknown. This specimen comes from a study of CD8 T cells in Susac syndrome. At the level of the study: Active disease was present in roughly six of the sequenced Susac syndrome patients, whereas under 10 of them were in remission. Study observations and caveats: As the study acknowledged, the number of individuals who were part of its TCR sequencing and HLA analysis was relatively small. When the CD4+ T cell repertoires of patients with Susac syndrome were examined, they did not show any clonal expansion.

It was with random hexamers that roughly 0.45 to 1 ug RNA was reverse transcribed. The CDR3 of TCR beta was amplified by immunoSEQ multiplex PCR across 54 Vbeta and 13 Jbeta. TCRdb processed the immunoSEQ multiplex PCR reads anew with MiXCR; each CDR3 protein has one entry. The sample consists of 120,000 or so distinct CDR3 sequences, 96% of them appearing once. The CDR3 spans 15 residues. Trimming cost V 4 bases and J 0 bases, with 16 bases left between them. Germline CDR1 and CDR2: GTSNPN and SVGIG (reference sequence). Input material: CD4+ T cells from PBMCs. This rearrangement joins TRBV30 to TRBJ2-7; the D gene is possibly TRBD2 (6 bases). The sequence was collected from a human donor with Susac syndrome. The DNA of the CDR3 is TGTGCCTGGACCGTGCCCGGGACTCCCTCCTACGAGCAGTACTTC. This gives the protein CAWTVPGTPSYEQYF.